This T cell receptor beta chain was recovered during a study of shared clonotypes between healthy human individuals. Whole-study results and caveats: Non-shared clonotypes had lower generation probabilities than clonotypes shared by all four sorted-subset donors.

Donors were healthy HIV-negative adults without recently reported acute infections or vaccinations. Splitting the CD4+ cells yielded a CD45RA+ naive subset and a CD45RA-negative memory subset. The CDR3 runs 10 residues. The germline V gene has CDR1 MNHNS and CDR2 SASEGT. V was trimmed by 7 bases and J by 3 bases, leaving 1 base between them. This table comes from immunoSEQ multiplex PCR, and its TCRdb copy is limited to in-frame clones, with some not included. The data show 2 million to 3 million clones, with roughly nine tenths seen just once and about 0.13% held by the top ten. Of note for this clone: No antigen is known for it.

The sequenced sample consisted of naive CD4+ T cells sorted from blood. The subset here: CD45RA+ positively selected. The clonotype comes from a man aged 18 to 35 in good health. The chain has TRBV6-1 and TRBJ1-5; no firm D call. The CDR3 nucleotides are TGTGCCAGCATCAATCAGCCCCAGCATTTT. Amino acid sequence: CASINQPQHF.